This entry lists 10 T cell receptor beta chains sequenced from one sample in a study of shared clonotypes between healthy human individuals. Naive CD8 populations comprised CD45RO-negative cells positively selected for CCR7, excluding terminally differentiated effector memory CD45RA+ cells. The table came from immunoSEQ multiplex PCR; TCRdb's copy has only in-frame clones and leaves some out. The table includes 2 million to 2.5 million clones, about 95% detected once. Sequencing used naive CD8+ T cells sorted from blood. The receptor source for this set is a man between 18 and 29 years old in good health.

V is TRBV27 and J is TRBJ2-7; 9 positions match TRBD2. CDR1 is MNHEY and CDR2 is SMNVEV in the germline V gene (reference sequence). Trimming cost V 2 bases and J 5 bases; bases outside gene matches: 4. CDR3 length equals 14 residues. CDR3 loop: CASSLDSGSNEQYF. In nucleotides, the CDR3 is TGTGCCAGCAGTTTAGATAGCGGGAGCAACGAGCAGTACTTC.

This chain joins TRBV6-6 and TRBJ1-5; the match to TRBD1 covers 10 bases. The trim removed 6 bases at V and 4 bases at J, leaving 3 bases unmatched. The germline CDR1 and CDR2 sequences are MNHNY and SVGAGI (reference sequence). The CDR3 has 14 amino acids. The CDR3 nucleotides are TGTGCCAGCAGCAGGACAGGGGGGAATCAGCCCCAGCATTTT. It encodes CASSRTGGNQPQHF.

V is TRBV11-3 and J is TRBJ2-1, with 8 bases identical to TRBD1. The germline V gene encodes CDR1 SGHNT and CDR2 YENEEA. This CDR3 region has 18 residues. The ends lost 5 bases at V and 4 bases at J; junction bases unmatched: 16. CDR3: CASSPYPPGQEYYNEQFF. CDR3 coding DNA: TGTGCCAGCAGCCCCTACCCCCCGGGACAGGAATATTACAATGAGCAGTTCTTC.

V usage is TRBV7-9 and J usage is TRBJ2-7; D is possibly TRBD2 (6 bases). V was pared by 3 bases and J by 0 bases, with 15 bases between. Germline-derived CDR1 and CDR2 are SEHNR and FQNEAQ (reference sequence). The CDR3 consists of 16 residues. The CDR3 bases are TGTGCCAGCAGCTTCAGGGCGGGGCAAAGCTCCTACGAGCAGTACTTC. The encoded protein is CASSFRAGQSSYEQYF.

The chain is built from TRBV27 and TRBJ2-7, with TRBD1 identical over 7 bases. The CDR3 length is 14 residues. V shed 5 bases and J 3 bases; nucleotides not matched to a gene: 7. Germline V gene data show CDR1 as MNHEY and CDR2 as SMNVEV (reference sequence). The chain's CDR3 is CASSPPGQFYEQYF. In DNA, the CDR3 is TGTGCCAGCAGTCCACCGGGACAGTTCTACGAGCAGTACTTC.

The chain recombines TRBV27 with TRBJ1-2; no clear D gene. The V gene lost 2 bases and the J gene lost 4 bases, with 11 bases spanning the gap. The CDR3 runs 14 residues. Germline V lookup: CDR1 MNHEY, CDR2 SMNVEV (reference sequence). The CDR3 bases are TGTGCCAGCAGTTTAATTGGTCTAGGCTATGGCTACACCTTC. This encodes CASSLIGLGYGYTF.

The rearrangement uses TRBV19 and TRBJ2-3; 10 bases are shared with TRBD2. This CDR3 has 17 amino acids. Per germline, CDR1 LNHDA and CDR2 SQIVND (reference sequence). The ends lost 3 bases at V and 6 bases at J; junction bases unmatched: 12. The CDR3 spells CASSMPGLAVGEDTQYF. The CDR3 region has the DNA TGTGCCAGTAGTATGCCCGGACTAGCGGTTGGGGAGGATACGCAGTATTTT.

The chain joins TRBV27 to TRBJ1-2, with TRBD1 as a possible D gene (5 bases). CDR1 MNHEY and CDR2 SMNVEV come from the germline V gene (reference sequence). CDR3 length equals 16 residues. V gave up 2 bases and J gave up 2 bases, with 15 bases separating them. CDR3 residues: CASSLTGRGWNYGYTF. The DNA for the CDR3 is TGTGCCAGCAGTTTAACTGGTCGGGGGTGGAACTATGGCTACACCTTC.

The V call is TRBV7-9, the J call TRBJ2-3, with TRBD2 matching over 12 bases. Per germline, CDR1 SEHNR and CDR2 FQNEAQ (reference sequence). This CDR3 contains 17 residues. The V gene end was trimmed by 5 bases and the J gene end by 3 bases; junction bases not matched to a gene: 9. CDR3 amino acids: CASSAASGTSGTDTQYF. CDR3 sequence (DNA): TGTGCCAGCAGCGCGGCTTCTGGGACTAGCGGGACAGATACGCAGTATTTT.

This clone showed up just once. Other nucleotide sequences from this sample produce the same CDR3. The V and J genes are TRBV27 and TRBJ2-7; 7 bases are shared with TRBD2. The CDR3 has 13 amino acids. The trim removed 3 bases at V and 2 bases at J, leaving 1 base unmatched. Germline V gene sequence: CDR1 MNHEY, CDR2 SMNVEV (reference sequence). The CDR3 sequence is CASSFSGTYEQYF. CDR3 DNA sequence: TGTGCCAGCAGTTTCAGCGGGACCTACGAGCAGTACTTC.